The sequence of this TCR beta chain was determined in a study of blood T cell repertoires in COVID-19 (dated by TCRdb to between 2020 and 2021). A note on the overall study: Samples covering the acute and convalescent phases of COVID-19 were provided by collaborators in the United States, Italy and Spain. The material from the prospective study consisted of cDNA or gDNA derived from T cells, B-cell-depleted T cells, or PBMCs. Samples were obtained from the ongoing ImmuneRACE study (first 160 participants) and from 1,254 subjects provided by 6 global collaborators. Deeply sampled blood TCRbeta repertoires from subjects exposed to, actively infected with, or recovered from COVID-19 were included in the dataset. Where available, HLA class I and class II types were taken from metadata supplied by the sample provider and were not determined by assay-based typing. The repertoires were released in a freely available public database meant as a resource for research on the immune response to SARS-CoV-2. Sample metadata almost always included a de-identified subject ID, COVID-19 status, age in years and sex. The full study reports these points: Clinical and demographic metadata were provided uncurated, with the amount varying by source and participant.

With regard to this clone: Its antigen is currently not known. Nothing much larger sits one base from this clone, and base qualities are not available.

Whole blood was collected in K2EDTA tubes by collaborating institutions according to the institutions' own protocols. For TCRbeta analysis, collaborators shipped samples as frozen whole blood, isolated PBMCs, or DNA extracted from either of those sample types. The immunoSEQ Assay, a bias-controlled multiplex PCR, was used to amplify TCRbeta CDR3 regions from genomic DNA. In the authors' own workflow: Nucleated cell counts per sample were estimated from amplification of reference gene primers within the assay. Sequence reads were collapsed and filtered to measure the absolute abundance of every unique TCRbeta CDR3 rearrangement. For each sample, productive Simpson clonality was calculated by taking the square root of Simpson's diversity index across productive rearrangements. The immuneACCESS repertoire file appears here via TCRdb, limited to in-frame rearrangements. These files lack a portion of the clones; in checked studies, under half of the deficit traces to unresolved V genes, and the cause of the others is not known. Clonal size and the V and J genes are those of that table, whereas D and trimming came from the DNA. The sample contains 150,000 to 200,000 clones, roughly four fifths of them found a single time. The ten top clones hold 11% of the sample.

The CDR3, from cysteine to phenylalanine, totals 11 residues. The sequence is cut down to CDR3 DNA, 33 bases in frame from base 1. V is pared back by 4 bases and J by 8 bases, with 7 bases lying between the germline termini. The germline V gene supplies CDR1 SGHRS and CDR2 YFSETQ. Sequencing was performed on peripheral blood. The sequence joins TRBV5-1 to TRBJ2-1, with the identity of the D gene unclear. The receptor's source is a human donor in a cohort sampled during active COVID-19. The CDR3 corresponds to CASSDLDEQFF. The DNA sequence is given as TGCGCCAGCAGCGACTTGGATGAGCAGTTCTTC.